The clone carrying this TCR beta chain was picked up one time. Its antigen is still unknown. In the PCR, 60 Vbeta and 13 Jbeta primers were used. This table comes from immunoSEQ multiplex PCR, and its TCRdb copy is limited to in-frame clones, with some not included. The sample lists 80,000 to 95,000 clones; 70% to 80% were seen once. The J segment lost 7 bases and the V segment lost 7 bases, leaving 8 bases of the junction unmatched. The length of the CDR3 is 13 residues. From germline, CDR1 is SQVTM and CDR2 ANQGSEA. This sample is drawn from a study of cytomegalovirus exposure and HLA in healthy donors. Study-wide results and caveats: Three CMV-associated chains were confirmed in vitro to be specific for CMV antigens. Earlier analysis yielded a pattern in which most TCR beta V segments were productive about 90% or about 30% of the time.

The receptor was derived from a woman in her thirties or forties in good health and CMV-seropositive. This chain connects TRBV29-1 to TRBJ2-1; 9 bases fit TRBD1. The sample was PBMCs. Written as DNA, the CDR3 is TGCAGCGGTGGGACAGGGACGGGGAATGAGCAGTTCTTC. The encoded protein is CSGGTGTGNEQFF.